Listed below are T cell receptor beta chains from one sample, sequenced in a study of blood T cell repertoires in COVID-19. Assay used: immunoSEQ multiplex PCR; TCRdb lists only in-frame clones, some missing. Of over 200,000 clones listed, around 90% were seen once; the top ten hold less than 3%. The sample consisted of peripheral blood. All receptors come from a young man with COVID-19, enrolled during active disease. Both conserved end residues are part of each CDR3. D genes are given only for firm matches.

V: TRBV4-1
D: NA
J: TRBJ2-5
CDR3: CASSHVQETQYF

V: TRBV18
D: NA
J: TRBJ1-6
CDR3: CASSPSLRFPLHF

V: TRBV5-5
D: NA
J: TRBJ1-2
CDR3: CASSLAARDYGYTF

V: TRBV13
D: TRBD1
J: TRBJ2-2
CDR3: CASRLRGQNTGELFF

V: TRBV14
D: NA
J: TRBJ1-1
CDR3: CASSQGTALLREAFF

V: TRBV19
D: TRBD1
J: TRBJ1-2
CDR3: CASSPGTAEDYGYTF

V: TRBV5-5
D: NA
J: TRBJ1-6
CDR3: CASSLVGPPGVSPLHF

V: TRBV10-3
D: NA
J: TRBJ2-7
CDR3: CAITQGGGGPYEQYF

V: TRBV5-1
D: TRBD1
J: TRBJ1-5
CDR3: CASRPGTDISNQPQHF

V: TRBV6-6
D: TRBD1
J: TRBJ1-1
CDR3: CATDRVGTEAFF

V: TRBV18
D: NA
J: TRBJ2-2
CDR3: CASSPQEQMNTGELFF

V: TRBV4-3
D: TRBD2
J: TRBJ2-7
CDR3: CASSQEWTSLYEQYF

V: TRBV3-1/TRBV3-2
D: TRBD2
J: TRBJ2-1
CDR3: CASSQEGGPYNEQFF

V: TRBV3-1/TRBV3-2
D: TRBD1
J: TRBJ1-5
CDR3: CASSQATGNQPQHF

V: TRBV6-5
D: TRBD1
J: TRBJ2-7
CDR3: CASSPNRGSTYEQYF

V: TRBV7-3
D: NA
J: TRBJ2-1
CDR3: CASSLGDISEQFF

V: TRBV3-1/TRBV3-2
D: NA
J: TRBJ2-7
CDR3: CASSQGVTSSYEQYF

V: TRBV27
D: NA
J: TRBJ2-1
CDR3: CASSPPPDFYNEQFF

V: TRBV4-3
D: TRBD1
J: TRBJ1-6
CDR3: CASSVAGTENSPLHF

V: TRBV19
D: TRBD1
J: TRBJ1-2
CDR3: CASTLGQGPYGYTF

V: TRBV18
D: NA
J: TRBJ1-2
CDR3: CASSPPSTGVIYGYTF

V: TRBV5-1
D: TRBD2
J: TRBJ2-1
CDR3: CASSLGPLAGMNEQFF

V: TRBV12-3/TRBV12-4
D: NA
J: TRBJ1-6
CDR3: CASADRTYSPLHF

V: TRBV7-2
D: TRBD2
J: TRBJ2-7
CDR3: CASSLAGGPLGEQYF

V: TRBV6-2/TRBV6-3
D: NA
J: TRBJ1-3
CDR3: CASSSEVGRERNTIYF

V: TRBV5-1
D: NA
J: TRBJ1-6
CDR3: CASSFASPGPLHF

V: TRBV13
D: TRBD2
J: TRBJ2-3
CDR3: CASSLGLAGITDTQYF

V: TRBV18
D: NA
J: TRBJ1-1
CDR3: CASSARTENTEAFF

V: TRBV5-4
D: TRBD1
J: TRBJ2-7
CDR3: CASSLFQGAGQYF

V: TRBV11-2
D: TRBD2
J: TRBJ2-1
CDR3: CASSTAARLAGGPYEQFF

V: TRBV9
D: NA
J: TRBJ2-7
CDR3: CASSVGPARRERYYEQYF

V: TRBV7-2
D: NA
J: TRBJ2-7
CDR3: CASSLDVRTGYYEQYF

V: TRBV20-1
D: TRBD1
J: TRBJ2-1
CDR3: CSASRTGGRFF

V: TRBV6-5
D: NA
J: TRBJ1-3
CDR3: CASGEDKAGNTIYF

V: TRBV4-3
D: TRBD2
J: TRBJ2-1
CDR3: CASSQGLAEISYNEQFF

V: TRBV29-1
D: NA
J: TRBJ2-7
CDR3: CSVGQLDEQYF

V: TRBV28
D: TRBD2
J: TRBJ2-1
CDR3: CASSLREGLAASYNEQFF

V: TRBV10-3
D: NA
J: TRBJ1-1
CDR3: CAIKSGGMNTEAFF

V: TRBV6-1
D: NA
J: TRBJ1-2
CDR3: CASSERWAGNGYTF